The present T cell receptor (beta chain) was sequenced within a study of blood T cell repertoires in COVID-19. As for the study in general: Both acute and convalescent COVID-19 samples were obtained from the United States, Italy and Spain. From T cells, B-cell-depleted T cells, or PBMCs came the material, which was cDNA or gDNA.

The CDR3 length is 15 residues. Between the trimmed V and J ends, which lost 7 bases and 2 bases, there was a span of 15 bases. Germline CDR1 SNHLY, CDR2 FYNNEI. Per the study methods: It was from reference gene primer amplification that nucleated cell counts were estimated. Only in-frame clones appear in the TCRdb table, and some are missing; sequencing was by immunoSEQ multiplex PCR. For V, J and clone size, that table is used; D and trimming come from the DNA. This table has 50,000 to 60,000 clones, 83% appearing once. Sequencing was done on a sample of peripheral blood. This clonotype originated in a middle-aged man with acute or convalescent COVID-19. The V and J genes are TRBV2 and TRBJ2-1, with D maybe TRBD2 (6 bases). DNA of the CDR3: TGTGCCAGCACCCAGATATCGGGGGCCTACAATGAGCAGTTCTTC. Protein: CASTQISGAYNEQFF.